This TCR beta chain is drawn from a study of chronic HIV infection and antiretroviral therapy (dated by TCRdb to the mid-2010s). Library generation was performed with 5' RACE. Sequencing was performed on an Illumina MiSeq. TCRdb reanalyzed the raw reads on its own, using fastp at Q25 for trimming and MiXCR for clone calling, and kept in-frame beta chains. Merged by CDR3 protein, the rows form single entries marked with the most common genes and DNA. Recorded for this sample are about 38,000 distinct CDR3 sequences; about 8.1% of them occurred a single time. 2.9% of the sample belongs to the ten largest clones. The CDR3 holds 13 amino acids from the cysteine to the phenylalanine. Kept here is only the CDR3 DNA, which spans 39 bases and is read in frame from base 1. The germline V gene sets CDR1 to SGHAT and CDR2 to FQNNGV. Here V drops 3 bases and J drops 8 bases, and the junction holds 3 bases not matched to any gene.

In its sample, this clonotype was seen a few times. This receptor's antigen is unknown. Base qualities were left out, and no much larger clone turns up one base away. The chain is made from TRBV11-2 and TRBJ1-4; 7 middle bases align to TRBD1. The specimen was peripheral blood. This receptor was obtained from an adult who had HIV and had not received antiretroviral therapy, or was an uninfected healthy control (not recorded which). The CDR3 corresponds to CASSLTGKEKLFF. The DNA sequence reads TGTGCCAGCAGCTTGACAGGGAAAGAAAAACTGTTTTTT. With the rest looked up from the reference TRBV11-2 and TRBJ1-4 genes rather than sequenced, the full variable domain is EAGVAQSPRYKIIEKRQSVAFWCNPISGHATLYWYQQILGQGPKLLIQFQNNGVVDDSQLPKDRFSAERLKGVDSTLKIQPAKLEDSAVYLCASSLTGKEKLFFGSGTQLSVL.